The T cell receptor beta chain under discussion was sequenced for a study of cytomegalovirus exposure and HLA in healthy donors. Study-wide results and limits: The study listed roughly 160 cytomegalovirus-associated TCR beta chains. What TCR beta sequences reportedly achieved was accurate prediction of HLA-A and HLA-B alleles in most subjects. Later analysis identified several of the most significant clusters that appeared linked to common viral pathogens.

Primers: 60 Vbeta forward and 13 Jbeta reverse. Here immunoSEQ multiplex PCR was the method, and the copy in TCRdb shows in-frame clones only, minus some. The repertoire holds over 150,000 clones, with around 86% as singletons. Germline V gene lookup returns CDR1 KGHSH and CDR2 LQKENI. The CDR3 length is 12 residues. The germline V and J ends were trimmed by 5 bases and 3 bases, with 7 bases remaining between them. Healthy bone marrow donors supplied every sample. To note about this clone: No antigen is known for it.

The receptor's source is a man between 45 and 60 years old in good health and CMV-seronegative. The source material was PBMCs. This chain connects TRBV18 to TRBJ1-2; D remains unclear. The CDR3 spells CASSKRDYGYTF. CDR3 coding DNA: TGTGCCAGCTCAAAGCGGGACTATGGCTACACCTTC.